What follows are 5 T cell receptor beta chains derived from one specimen sequenced in a study of blood T cell repertoires in COVID-19. Method: immunoSEQ multiplex PCR; TCRdb's copy keeps in-frame clones and lacks some. The sample holds approximately 150,000 clones; around three quarters are singletons and the top ten take 8.6%. The sequenced material came from peripheral blood. Receptors were obtained from a man over 45 with active or convalescent COVID-19.

The genes are TRBV5-1 and TRBJ2-5; 7 bases line up with TRBD2. Germline V lookup: CDR1 SGHRS, CDR2 YFSETQ. V shed 4 bases, J shed 1 base, and the junction held 10 bases outside the gene matches. The CDR3 has 16 residues. The CDR3: CASSPRVAGTQETQYF. In DNA form, the CDR3 reads TGCGCCAGCAGCCCCCGAGTAGCGGGTACCCAAGAGACCCAGTACTTC.

The V call is TRBV10-3, the J call TRBJ2-1; 16 positions match TRBD2. The trim removed 6 bases at V and 0 bases at J, leaving 11 bases unmatched. The CDR3 totals 20 residues. CDR1 ENHRY and CDR2 SYGVKD come from the germline V gene. The CDR3 sequence: CAISPYLGTSGRGSYNEQFF. CDR3 DNA: TGTGCCATCAGCCCCTACTTGGGGACTAGCGGGAGGGGCTCCTACAATGAGCAGTTCTTC.

The sample holds a few counts of this clone. The chain carries TRBV5-3 and TRBJ2-3; 8 nucleotides match TRBD2. TRBV5-3 is reported as an ORF; its role is uncertain. The CDR3 totals 19 residues. V was clipped by 3 bases and J by 0 bases; unmatched bases: 15. CDR3 DNA: TGTGCCAGAAGCTGCGGCATACCTAGACTAGCGATTAGCACAGATACGCAGTATTTT. Its protein is CARSCGIPRLAISTDTQYF.

This chain links TRBV7-3 with TRBJ2-1; tentatively, D is TRBD2 (6 bases). The CDR3 is 15 amino acids. The ends were cut back, 1 base at V and 7 bases at J, with 14 bases in the middle. Germline V gives CDR1 SGHTA, CDR2 FQGTGA. The CDR3 coding sequence is TGTGCCAGCAGCTTAAATCGGGAGCGGCGGAATGAGCAGTTCTTC. Translation: CASSLNRERRNEQFF. The whole variable domain, remainder taken from reference TRBV7-3 and TRBJ2-1, is GAGVSQTPSNKVTEKGKYVELRCDPISGHTALYWYRQSLGQGPEFLIYFQGTGAADDSGLPNDRFFAVRPEGSVSTLKIQRTERGDSAVYLCASSLNRERRNEQFFGPGTRLTVL.

The gene calls are TRBV5-1 and TRBJ1-1, with 7 bases matching TRBD1. Looked up from germline, CDR1 is SGHRS and CDR2 is YFSETQ. CDR3 length: 14 amino acids. V gave up 4 bases and J gave up 0 bases; unmatched junction bases: 3. The CDR3 reads CASSVTGLNTEAFF. The CDR3 nucleotides are TGCGCCAGCAGCGTGACAGGGTTGAACACTGAAGCTTTCTTT.